This T cell receptor beta chain is from a study of neurological immune-mediated disorders. Overall study results and limits: Expansion of TCR clones was greatest in HTLV-1-associated myelopathy and smallest in multiple sclerosis, where it fell below that of healthy controls.

TCRdb processed the 5' RACE reads anew with MiXCR; each CDR3 protein has one entry. The table has 70,000 to 95,000 distinct CDR3 sequences, about 12% seen once. The time point is: longitudinal time-point 2. Germline V gene sequence: CDR1 SEHNR, CDR2 FQNEAQ (reference sequence). The V gene lost 2 bases and the J gene lost 6 bases, with 7 bases spanning the gap. The CDR3 is 13 residues long. Many counts were recorded for this clonotype. Its antigen is undetermined. Sequencing used PBMCs. This chain links TRBV7-9 with TRBJ2-2, with unresolved D. This TCR was sampled from a female donor with HTLV-1-associated myelopathy (HAM/TSP). CDR3 sequence reads: CASSLSVPGELFF. The DNA for the CDR3 is TGTGCCAGCAGCTTATCAGTCCCCGGGGAGCTGTTTTTT.